Each of the 28 T cell receptor beta chains below was sequenced from the same sample in a study of beta chain features in type 1 diabetes. Study observations and caveats: Shorter TCRB CDR3s, moderately but significantly so, were found in Type 1 diabetes patients in all four CD4+ subsets.

Isolated RNA was reverse transcribed in full, so expressed TCRB transcripts were sequenced. Data came from immunoSEQ multiplex PCR; TCRdb stores just in-frame clones and leaves some out. The table shows around 150,000 clones, with around 8% occurring only once. For these TCRs, the target antigens are not known. Sequences were obtained from central memory CD4+ T cells from blood. The source of these receptors is a woman in her late teens or twenties with type 1 diabetes.

V is TRBV4-1 and J is TRBJ2-5; a possible D gene is TRBD1 (6 bases). CDR1 MGHRA and CDR2 YSYEKL come from the germline V gene. Trimming took off 6 bases at V and 0 bases at J, with 14 bases between the two ends. This CDR3 has 15 amino acids. CDR3 residues: CASRKGDGYQETQYF. As DNA, the CDR3 is TGCGCCAGCAGGAAGGGGGATGGGTACCAAGAGACCCAGTACTTC.

This clone was found a few times. This chain links TRBV27 with TRBJ1-2; no clear D gene. The CDR3 spans 13 residues. Trimming took off 2 bases at V and 4 bases at J, with 8 bases between the two ends. The germline V gene encodes CDR1 MNHEY and CDR2 SMNVEV (reference sequence). The CDR3 loop reads CASSLAGSYGYTF. As DNA, the CDR3 is TGTGCCAGCAGTTTAGCGGGGTCCTATGGCTACACCTTC.

The chain employs TRBV28 and TRBJ2-2, with D unclear. The CDR3 has 12 residues. Germline lookup yields CDR1 MDHEN and CDR2 SYDVKM. Trimming stripped 4 bases from V and 3 bases from J, with 3 bases between. DNA of the CDR3: TGTGCCAGCAGTTCTGACACCGGGGAGCTGTTTTTT. It translates to CASSSDTGELFF.

This clone was counted only a few times. The chain couples TRBV28 to TRBJ2-4; TRBD2 is a possible D gene (6 bases). This CDR3 comprises 14 residues. The germline CDR1 and CDR2 sequences are MDHEN and SYDVKM. V lost 0 bases to trimming and J lost 3 bases, with 6 bases between them. DNA of the CDR3: TGTGCCAGCAGTTTATGGGGAGGCAAAAACATTCAGTACTTC. It is translated as CASSLWGGKNIQYF.

This clone was found a few times. This chain links TRBV5-6 with TRBJ1-2; D possibly corresponds to TRBD1 (5 bases). Germline CDR1 is SGHDT and CDR2 is YYEEEE. The V end lost 3 bases, the J end lost 9 bases, and 15 bases lay between the germline ends. The CDR3 runs 13 residues. In DNA form, the CDR3 reads TGTGCCAGCAGCTGGGGCCCGGCGGGGAGCTACACCTTC. The encoded protein is CASSWGPAGSYTF.

This clone was found a few times. The chain carries TRBV5-6 and TRBJ2-7, with 9 bases fitting TRBD1. Germline CDR1 and CDR2: SGHDT and YYEEEE. After removal of 2 bases from V and 6 bases from J, the junction contained 9 bases not matched to a gene. This CDR3 has 15 amino acids. The CDR3 here is CASSFRDRDLGEQYF. CDR3 in DNA: TGTGCCAGCAGCTTTCGGGACAGGGACCTAGGCGAGCAGTACTTC.

This clone has just a few counts. The V call is TRBV4-3, the J call TRBJ1-4; tentative D call: TRBD1 (6 bases). The germline CDR1 and CDR2 sequences are LGHNA and YSLEER. This CDR3 comprises 15 residues. V dropped 0 bases and J dropped 6 bases, with 11 bases sitting between them. The CDR3 bases are TGCGCCAGCAGCCAAGAGACCAGGGGTTATGAAAAACTGTTTTTT. Translated, it gives CASSQETRGYEKLFF.

The V call is TRBV4-3, the J call TRBJ2-1, with TRBD1 identical over 9 bases. Germline V CDR1 and CDR2: LGHNA, YSLEER. The V and J ends lost 4 bases and 9 bases, in that order; junction bases with no gene match: 13. CDR3 length: 16 residues. CDR3 sequence: CASSPAPGQGVGEQFF. CDR3 nucleotides: TGCGCCAGCAGCCCGGCACCGGGACAGGGTGTTGGTGAGCAGTTCTTC.

Only a few counts were recorded for this clone. V is TRBV20-1 and J is TRBJ1-6; D gene unclear. CDR3 size: 10 residues. Deletions cut 1 base from V and 15 bases from J, with 7 bases between. The germline V gene encodes CDR1 DFQATT and CDR2 SNEGSKA (reference sequence). The CDR3 DNA reads TGCAGTGCTAGAGCGGCGGTCCTCCACTTT. Amino acids: CSARAAVLHF.

This clone occurred a few times. This rearrangement joins TRBV10-3 to TRBJ1-6; 7 positions match TRBD1. Germline V CDR1 and CDR2: ENHRY, SYGVKD. CDR3 size: 14 residues. V lost 3 bases, J lost 10 bases, and 6 bases stayed unmatched. This CDR3 is CAISDETGWSPLHF. For the CDR3, the DNA is TGTGCCATCAGTGACGAGACAGGGTGGTCACCCCTCCACTTT.

The table lists this clone with a few counts. The J gene is TRBJ2-7, the V gene TRBV4-3; D gene ambiguous. This CDR3 has 16 residues. V gave up 1 base and J gave up 6 bases, with 19 bases separating them. CDR1 LGHNA and CDR2 YSLEER come from the germline V gene. The CDR3 region has the DNA TGCGCCAGCAGCCAAGCTCCCCACCCGGTGGTTGGCGAGCAGTACTTC. Translation: CASSQAPHPVVGEQYF.

This clone occurred a few times. The rearrangement links TRBV5-1 to TRBJ2-3, with D maybe TRBD1 (5 bases). V lost 1 base and J 2 bases, leaving 11 bases between the germline ends. The CDR3 has 15 residues. CDR1 is SGHRS, CDR2 YFSETQ, per germline. CDR3 DNA: TGCGCCAGCAGCTTGAGGGGCCTAAACACAGATACGCAGTATTTT. Translated: CASSLRGLNTDTQYF.

The J gene is TRBJ2-7, the V gene TRBV7-2; TRBD2 matches at 7 bases. The V segment lost 6 bases and the J segment 6 bases; nucleotides outside the gene matches: 11. Germline CDR1 reads SGHTA; CDR2 reads FQGNSA. The CDR3 contains 14 residues. CDR3 nucleotides: TGTGCCAGCAGACGCGGACTAGAGGGGACCGAGCAGTACTTC. Translating gives CASRRGLEGTEQYF.

This chain links TRBV27 with TRBJ1-6, with 8 bases matching TRBD1. The CDR3 is made up of 18 amino acids. Germline trimming cut 6 bases from V and 7 bases from J; bases unmatched to any gene: 17. The germline gives CDR1 MNHEY, CDR2 SMNVEV (reference sequence). CDR3 nucleotide sequence: TGTGCCAGCAGCCCCCATCCCAGGCAGGGGGCGGGAAATTCACCCCTCCACTTT. It codes for CASSPHPRQGAGNSPLHF.

J is TRBJ1-1 and V is TRBV7-2; 8 bases are a match to TRBD1. V was pared by 5 bases and J by 1 base, with 6 bases of the junction left unmatched. Germline V gene sequence: CDR1 SGHTA, CDR2 FQGNSA. This CDR3 is 15 amino acids long. The CDR3 nucleotides read TGTGCCAGCAGCCTCTTTACAGGGGGGAACACTGAAGCTTTCTTT. Amino acids: CASSLFTGGNTEAFF.

The rearrangement links TRBV11-1 to TRBJ2-3, with TRBD1 matching over 9 bases. The CDR3 has 15 residues. V lost 7 bases to trimming and J lost 5 bases; unmatched junction nucleotides: 10. From germline, CDR1 is SGHAT and CDR2 FQDESV (reference sequence). CDR3 residues: CASTTSGTGQDTQYF. The CDR3 bases are TGTGCCAGCACAACCTCCGGGACAGGGCAAGATACGCAGTATTTT. Based on the CDR3 plus reference TRBV11-1 and TRBJ2-3, the full variable domain is EAEVAQSPRYKITEKSQAVAFWCDPISGHATLYWYRQILGQGPELLVQFQDESVVDDSQLPKDRFSAERLKGVDSTLKIQPAELGDSAMYLCASTTSGTGQDTQYFGPGTRLTVL.

On this clone: The sample holds other DNA sequences that translate to the same CDR3. The chain combines TRBV5-4 with TRBJ2-1, with 14 bases identical to TRBD2. Germline V gene data show CDR1 as SGHNT and CDR2 as YYREEE (reference sequence). The CDR3 runs 15 residues. Trimming at V came to 4 bases and at J to 5 bases, leaving 2 bases not matched to a gene. The CDR3 DNA sequence: TGTGCCAGCAGCCTGGGACTAGCGGGGGACAATGAGCAGTTCTTC. This encodes CASSLGLAGDNEQFF.

This clone came up a few times. The chain links TRBV7-2 to TRBJ2-7; TRBD2 might be the D (6 bases). Germline V gene lookup returns CDR1 SGHTA and CDR2 FQGNSA. The V end was cut by 5 bases, the J end by 5 bases, with 22 bases between. The CDR3 is 16 residues long. CDR3 in DNA: TGTGCCAGCAGCCGAAGCGGGCAAGCAGCCGGCCACGAGCAGTACTTC. Its protein is CASSRSGQAAGHEQYF. Full variable domain (rest looked up from reference TRBV7-2 and TRBJ2-7): GAGVSQSPSNKVTEKGKDVELRCDPISGHTALYWYRQSLGQGLEFLIYFQGNSAPDKSGLPSDRFSAERTGGSVSTLTIQRTQQEDSAVYLCASSRSGQAAGHEQYFGPGTRLTVT.

V usage is TRBV30 and J usage is TRBJ2-7, with a weak D call TRBD2 (6 bases). Trimming took 3 bases from V and 0 from J, leaving 6 bases between them. Germline V gene data show CDR1 as GTSNPN and CDR2 as SVGIG (reference sequence). The CDR3 has 12 residues. The CDR3 DNA reads TGTGCCTGGAGGGAGGGCTCCTACGAGCAGTACTTC. Its protein product is CAWREGSYEQYF.

The V gene is TRBV7-2, the J gene TRBJ2-7, with 8 bases that match TRBD2. Germline V gives CDR1 SGHTA, CDR2 FQGNSA. The CDR3 spans 15 residues. Germline trimming cut 5 bases from V and 0 bases from J; bases unmatched to any gene: 6. CDR3 DNA sequence: TGTGCCAGCAGCCTCGGGAGGGGGAGCTCCTACGAGCAGTACTTC. This encodes CASSLGRGSSYEQYF.

This clone came up a few times. The chain joins TRBV11-1 to TRBJ1-4; the D is unclear. Germline loops: CDR1 SGHAT, CDR2 FQDESV (reference sequence). This CDR3 is built from 12 residues. The V and J ends lost 1 base and 10 bases respectively, with 7 bases between them. CDR3 residues: CASSLGTRKLFF. CDR3 sequence (DNA): TGTGCCAGCAGCTTAGGAACGCGAAAACTGTTTTTT. The full variable domain, its missing parts supplied by reference TRBV11-1 and TRBJ1-4, is EAEVAQSPRYKITEKSQAVAFWCDPISGHATLYWYRQILGQGPELLVQFQDESVVDDSQLPKDRFSAERLKGVDSTLKIQPAELGDSAMYLCASSLGTRKLFFGSGTQLSVL.

This clone turned up a few times. The chain carries TRBV7-3 and TRBJ2-3, with unresolved D. CDR1 is SGHTA and CDR2 is FQGTGA in the germline V gene. This CDR3 region has 12 residues. V lost 5 bases to trimming and J lost 2 bases, with 5 bases between them. The CDR3 DNA sequence: TGTGCCAGCAGCACTACCACAGATACGCAGTATTTT. It codes for CASSTTTDTQYF.

This chain connects TRBV7-9 to TRBJ2-7; 7 positions agree with TRBD2. Trimming removed 5 bases from V and 1 base from J; junction bases left unmatched: 5. The CDR3 loop spans 14 amino acids. The germline CDR1 and CDR2 sequences are SEHNR and FQNEAQ (reference sequence). The CDR3 nucleotides read TGTGCCAGCAGCGGGGAGGGGCAATCCTACGAGCAGTACTTC. Amino acids: CASSGEGQSYEQYF.

This clone was counted a few times. The chain employs TRBV7-2 and TRBJ1-2; D is ambiguous. V was cut by 5 bases and J by 8 bases, with 15 bases left in between. This CDR3 is 13 amino acids long. Germline CDR1 and CDR2: SGHTA and FQGNSA. This CDR3 is CASSPGRSGGYTF. In nucleotides, the CDR3 is TGTGCCAGCAGCCCCGGACGCAGCGGAGGCTACACCTTC.

This clone was seen more than once but under ten times. The rearrangement joins TRBV7-2 to TRBJ1-2, with 9 bases matching TRBD1. CDR3 length equals 16 residues. Germline CDR1 is SGHTA and CDR2 is FQGNSA. The V segment lost 5 bases and the J segment 8 bases; nucleotides outside the gene matches: 15. The CDR3 is CASSLGQGINGGGYTF. The CDR3 DNA follows: TGTGCCAGCAGCCTGGGACAGGGAATTAATGGTGGGGGCTACACCTTC. The full variable domain, in which reference TRBV7-2 and TRBJ1-2 provide the parts outside the CDR3, is GAGVSQSPSNKVTEKGKDVELRCDPISGHTALYWYRQSLGQGLEFLIYFQGNSAPDKSGLPSDRFSAERTGGSVSTLTIQRTQQEDSAVYLCASSLGQGINGGGYTFGSGTRLTVV.

The chain joins TRBV6-5 to TRBJ1-2, with D tentatively TRBD1 (5 bases). Per germline, CDR1 MNHEY and CDR2 SVGAGI. There are 12 residues in the CDR3. V lost 6 bases, J lost 8 bases, and 13 bases lay in between. This CDR3 is CASSRTQGGYTF. The CDR3 DNA reads as TGTGCCAGCAGCAGAACCCAGGGCGGCTACACCTTC.

This clone was recorded a few times. The gene calls are TRBV5-1 and TRBJ2-5; 9 bases are a match to TRBD1. J lost 5 bases, V lost 4 bases, and 9 bases had no gene match. CDR3 length: 15 residues. The germline gives CDR1 SGHRS, CDR2 YFSETQ. The chain's CDR3 is CASSRIDRGTETQYF. CDR3 DNA: TGCGCCAGCAGCCGAATCGACAGGGGGACGGAGACCCAGTACTTC.

The chain recombines TRBV4-3 with TRBJ2-6; 9 bases are a match to TRBD1. Germline V gene data show CDR1 as LGHNA and CDR2 as YSLEER. The V gene end was trimmed by 10 bases and the J gene end by 0 bases; junction bases not matched to a gene: 7. This CDR3 has 16 amino acids. The DNA for the CDR3 is TGCGCCACCGCCTCGGGACAGGGCTCTGGGGCCAACGTCCTGACTTTC. Its protein is CATASGQGSGANVLTF.